This entry describes one TCR beta chain. The junction and the germline gene differ at one end; a read error may be behind it. This specimen belongs to a study of blood T cells in healthy people across ages. A second PCR, run for about 7 to 11 cycles, used a sample-barcoded 5' primer plus a J-beta primer mix. Every sample gave at least 3 million paired-end reads containing CDR3. Via MiXCR, TCRdb re-called the 5' RACE reads, giving one row per CDR3 protein. The table lists about 780,000 distinct CDR3 sequences, about 46% of them singletons. Sequenced sample: blood. The receptor was derived from an elderly man in good health.

The CDR3 here is CASSQNPEGETQNF. In nucleotides, the CDR3 is TGCGCCAGCAGCCAAAATCCAGAGGGAGAGACCCAGAACTTC. V gene TRBV4-3 combines with J gene TRBJ2-5; the D gene is possibly TRBD2 (5 bases). This CDR3 has 14 amino acids. Per the germline V gene, CDR1 is LGHNA and CDR2 is YSLEER.